This note documents a single T cell receptor (beta chain) sequence. V shed 3 bases and J shed 7 bases, with 13 bases lying between them. The germline V gene encodes CDR1 DFQATT and CDR2 SNEGSKA (reference sequence). This CDR3 comprises 12 residues. This entry is derived from a study of regulatory T cells in long-lasting Graves disease. Arm-PCR of CDR3 regions and iRepertoire HTBI primers were used to build TCR beta libraries. Each CDR3 protein gets one entry after TCRdb re-called the multiplex PCR reads with MiXCR. The table has 360,000 or so distinct CDR3 sequences, 12% seen once. The time point: newly diagnosed GD, antithyroid drugs for less than 3 months. From RNA extracted from PBMCs, the TCR library was made. These same data were also listed under a study on T cells in Graves' hyperthyroidism and ophthalmopathy. That source notes: Those with hyperthyroidism were 18 to 65 years old, newly diagnosed, and ill for under 2 months. Most thyroid clonotypes with frequency above 0.001 were detected in blood.

This sequence originates from a woman under 30 with Graves disease. This specimen was peripheral blood mononuclear cells (PBMCs), taken at new diagnosis, from a patient treated with antithyroid drugs. This chain links TRBV20-1 with TRBJ2-7; a weak D match, TRBD1 (6 bases). The CDR3 sequence is CSASRGDNEQYF. CDR3 coding DNA: TGCAGTGCTAGTAGAGGGGACAATGAGCAGTACTTC.